This T cell receptor beta chain was captured by sequencing in a study of early T cells in non-severe SARS-CoV-2 infection. Germline lookup yields CDR1 MNHEY and CDR2 SVGEGT. V was cut by 8 bases and J by 1 base, with 8 bases left in between. This CDR3 has 12 amino acids. Unique molecular identifiers tagged individual cDNA molecules. TCRdb independently ran MiXCR on the 5' RACE reads; one entry per CDR3 protein. The sample has 20,000 to 25,000 distinct CDR3 sequences; 4.3% are singletons. This TCR was recovered from an adult who was a healthcare worker with PCR-confirmed SARS-CoV-2 infection or an uninfected control (not recorded which). Sequenced material: whole blood. The chain recombines TRBV6-2 or TRBV6-3 with TRBJ1-1; D is ambiguous. The CDR3, as DNA: TGTGCCAGCTGGGCAGAGAACACTGAAGCTTTCTTT. This codes for CASWAENTEAFF.